This TCR beta chain was retrieved from a study of T cells in Graves' hyperthyroidism and ophthalmopathy. The study's findings and limits: Blood held most thyroid clonotypes expanded above 0.001 frequency.

RNA transcripts served as the template for amplifying TCR beta CDR3 regions. Primed by the HTBI set, a first-round RT-PCR was run on the TCR CDR3. TCRdb re-analysed the multiplex PCR reads in MiXCR, keeping a single row per CDR3 protein. The repertoire holds hundreds of thousands of distinct CDR3 sequences, with about 14% as singletons. The CDR3 is 13 residues long. Germline V CDR1 and CDR2: SQVTM, ANQGSEA. J gave up 8 bases and V 7 bases, and 7 bases lay outside the gene matches. Notes on this clonotype: As yet, its antigen is unknown.

Graves' hyperthyroidism qualified as stable when ophthalmopathy did not progress within 18 months. Not enrolled were patients with uncontrolled infection, other autoimmune disease, pregnancy or lactation. Using more than 7.5 ml of fresh peripheral blood, PBMCs were prepared. The chain combines TRBV29-1 with TRBJ2-2, with 10 bases that match TRBD1. The sequencing input was blood. The TCR originated in a young woman with Graves' hyperthyroidism. Written as DNA, the CDR3 is TGCAGCGCGAAGGGACAGGGGTCGGGGGAGCTGTTTTTT. It translates to CSAKGQGSGELFF.